What follows are 3 T cell receptor beta chains derived from one specimen sequenced in a study of beta chain features in type 1 diabetes. The isolated RNA, all of it, was reverse transcribed, so expressed TCRB transcripts were what got sequenced. Here immunoSEQ multiplex PCR was the method, and the copy in TCRdb shows in-frame clones only, minus some. The table lists 250,000 to 300,000 clones, approximately 25% of them singletons. No antigen is known for these receptors. Findings and limits, study-wide: Shorter TCRB CDR3s, moderately but significantly so, marked every one of the four CD4+ subsets in Type 1 diabetes patients.

Specimen: naive CD4+ T cells from blood. These receptors originate from a woman under 40 with type 1 diabetes.

The chain recombines TRBV7-9 with TRBJ1-2; 9 nucleotides line up with TRBD1. This CDR3 contains 15 residues. CDR1 is SEHNR, CDR2 FQNEAQ, per germline (reference sequence). J gave up 2 bases and V 1 base, and 2 bases lay outside the gene matches. The CDR3 sequence: CASSLGDRENYGYTF. As DNA, the CDR3 is TGTGCCAGCAGCTTAGGGGACAGGGAAAACTATGGCTACACCTTC.

The rearrangement uses TRBV5-6 and TRBJ1-5; D perhaps matches TRBD1 (6 bases). This CDR3 has 16 amino acids. CDR1 is SGHDT, CDR2 YYEEEE, per germline. V was cut by 4 bases and J by 5 bases, with 19 bases left in between. Written as DNA, the CDR3 is TGTGCCAGCAGCAATATGGGGGCGGCTCGAGATCAGCCCCAGCATTTT. This gives the protein CASSNMGAARDQPQHF.

The V call is TRBV6-5, the J call TRBJ2-3; the match to TRBD2 covers 9 bases. CDR1 and CDR2 from the germline V gene are MNHEY and SVGAGI. The CDR3 has 16 amino acids. With 0 bases clipped from V and 2 bases from J, the junction kept 3 bases outside the gene matches. This CDR3 reads CASSYSEREATDTQYF. The CDR3 nucleotides are TGTGCCAGCAGTTACTCGGAGCGGGAGGCCACAGATACGCAGTATTTT.